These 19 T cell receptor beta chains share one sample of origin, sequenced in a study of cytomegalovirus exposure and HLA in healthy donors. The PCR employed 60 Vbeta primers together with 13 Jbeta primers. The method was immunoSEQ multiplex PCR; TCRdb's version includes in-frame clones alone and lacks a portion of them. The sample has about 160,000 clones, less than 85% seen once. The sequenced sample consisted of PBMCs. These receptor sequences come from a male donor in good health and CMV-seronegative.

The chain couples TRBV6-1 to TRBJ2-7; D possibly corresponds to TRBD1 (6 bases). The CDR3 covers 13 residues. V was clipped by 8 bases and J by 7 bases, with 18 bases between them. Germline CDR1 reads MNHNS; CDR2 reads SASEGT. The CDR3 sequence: CASGKTHQGEQYF. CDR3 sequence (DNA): TGTGCCAGCGGGAAAACCCATCAGGGGGAGCAGTACTTC.

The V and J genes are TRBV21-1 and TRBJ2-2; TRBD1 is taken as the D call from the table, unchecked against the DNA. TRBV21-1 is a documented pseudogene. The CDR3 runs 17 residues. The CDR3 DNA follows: TGTGCCAGCAGCGCCGGGACACCGTTTACAAACACCGGGGAGCTGTTTTTT. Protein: CASSAGTPFTNTGELFF.

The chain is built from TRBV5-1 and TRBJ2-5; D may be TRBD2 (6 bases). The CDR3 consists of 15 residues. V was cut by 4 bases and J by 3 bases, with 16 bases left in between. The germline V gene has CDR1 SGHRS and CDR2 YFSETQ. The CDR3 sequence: CASSPGGGPEETQYF. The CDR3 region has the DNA TGCGCCAGCAGCCCTGGGGGAGGACCTGAAGAGACCCAGTACTTC. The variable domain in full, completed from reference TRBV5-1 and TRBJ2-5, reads KAGVTQTPRYLIKTRGQQVTLSCSPISGHRSVSWYQQTPGQGLQFLFEYFSETQRNKGNFPGRFSGRQFSNSRSEMNVSTLELGDSALYLCASSPGGGPEETQYFGPGTRLLVL.

CDR3 DNA: TGTGCCAGTAGTACCCTGCCGGGCGGCAGGGGGGCCTACGAGCAGTACTTC. It specifies CASSTLPGGRGAYEQYF. The gene calls are TRBV19 and TRBJ2-7, with D maybe TRBD1 (7 bases). The CDR3 has 17 amino acids. The germline V gene has CDR1 LNHDA and CDR2 SQIVND (reference sequence). V was trimmed by 4 bases and J by 2 bases, leaving 21 bases between them.

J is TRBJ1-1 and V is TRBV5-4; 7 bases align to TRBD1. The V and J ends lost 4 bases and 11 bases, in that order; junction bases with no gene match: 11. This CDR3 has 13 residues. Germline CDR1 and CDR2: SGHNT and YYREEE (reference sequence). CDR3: CASSRDRVLWAFF. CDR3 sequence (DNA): TGTGCCAGCAGCCGAGACAGGGTGCTTTGGGCTTTCTTT.

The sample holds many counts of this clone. CDR3 sequence (DNA): TGTGCCAGTTCTAGCGGGAGTTTCTCTGGGGCCAACGTCCTGACTTTC. It encodes CASSSGSFSGANVLTF. The chain links TRBV28 to TRBJ2-6; 10 bases are a match to TRBD2. The ends lost 9 bases at V and 0 bases at J; junction bases unmatched: 5. The CDR3 is 16 amino acids. CDR1 MDHEN and CDR2 SYDVKM come from the germline V gene.

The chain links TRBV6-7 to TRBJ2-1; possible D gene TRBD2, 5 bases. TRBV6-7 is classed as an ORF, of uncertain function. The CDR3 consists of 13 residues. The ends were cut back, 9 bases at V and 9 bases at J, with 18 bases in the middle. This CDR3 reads CASTEGWVGEQFF. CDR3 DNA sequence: TGTGCCAGTACCGAGGGTTGGGTGGGTGAGCAGTTCTTC.

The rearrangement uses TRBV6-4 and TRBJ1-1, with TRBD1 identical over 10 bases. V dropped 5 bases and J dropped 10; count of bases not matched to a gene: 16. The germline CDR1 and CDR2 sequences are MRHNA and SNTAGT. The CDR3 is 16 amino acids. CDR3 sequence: CASSRQGGQGISAAFF. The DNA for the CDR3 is TGTGCCAGCAGTCGACAAGGGGGACAGGGGATATCCGCAGCTTTCTTT.

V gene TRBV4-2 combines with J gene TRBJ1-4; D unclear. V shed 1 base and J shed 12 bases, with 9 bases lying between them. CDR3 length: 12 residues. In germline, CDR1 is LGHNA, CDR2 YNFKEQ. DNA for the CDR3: TGTGCCAGCAGCCAAGCAGGACTCGAACTGTTTTTT. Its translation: CASSQAGLELFF.

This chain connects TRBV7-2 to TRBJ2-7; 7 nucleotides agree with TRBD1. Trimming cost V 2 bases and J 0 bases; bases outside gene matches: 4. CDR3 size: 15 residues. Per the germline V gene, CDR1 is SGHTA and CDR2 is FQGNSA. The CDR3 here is CASSLFRQGSYEQYF. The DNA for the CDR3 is TGTGCCAGCAGCTTATTTCGACAGGGCTCCTACGAGCAGTACTTC.

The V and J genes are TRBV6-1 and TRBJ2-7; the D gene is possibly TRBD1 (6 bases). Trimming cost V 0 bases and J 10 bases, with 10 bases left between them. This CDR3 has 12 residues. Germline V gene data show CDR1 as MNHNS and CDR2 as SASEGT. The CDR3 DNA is TGTGCCAGCAGTGAAGCTGGGGGCCCTCAGTACTTC. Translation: CASSEAGGPQYF.

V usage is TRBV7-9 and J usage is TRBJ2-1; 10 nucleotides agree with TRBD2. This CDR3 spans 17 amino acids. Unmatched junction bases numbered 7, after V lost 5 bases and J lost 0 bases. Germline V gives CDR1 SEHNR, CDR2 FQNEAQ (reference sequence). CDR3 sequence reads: CASSPASGGSSYNEQFF. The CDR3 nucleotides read TGTGCCAGCAGCCCCGCTAGCGGGGGAAGCTCCTACAATGAGCAGTTCTTC.

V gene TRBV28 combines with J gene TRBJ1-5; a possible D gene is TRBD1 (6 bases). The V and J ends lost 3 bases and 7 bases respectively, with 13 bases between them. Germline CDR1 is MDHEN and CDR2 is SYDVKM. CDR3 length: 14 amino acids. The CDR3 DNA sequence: TGTGCCAGCAGTTTTGGTTTCCAGGGGCAGCCCCAGCATTTT. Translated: CASSFGFQGQPQHF.

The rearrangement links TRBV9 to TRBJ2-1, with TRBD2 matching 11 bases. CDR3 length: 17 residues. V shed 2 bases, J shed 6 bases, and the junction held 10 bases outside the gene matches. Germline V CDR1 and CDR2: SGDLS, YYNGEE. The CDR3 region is CASSVPSGLAASNEQFF. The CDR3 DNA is TGTGCCAGCAGCGTCCCATCGGGACTAGCGGCATCCAATGAGCAGTTCTTC.

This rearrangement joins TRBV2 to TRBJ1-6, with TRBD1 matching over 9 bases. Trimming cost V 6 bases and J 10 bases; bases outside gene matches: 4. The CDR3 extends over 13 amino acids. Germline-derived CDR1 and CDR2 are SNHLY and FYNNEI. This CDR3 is CASRTGGSSPLHF. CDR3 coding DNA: TGTGCCAGCAGAACAGGGGGCTCCTCACCCCTCCACTTT.

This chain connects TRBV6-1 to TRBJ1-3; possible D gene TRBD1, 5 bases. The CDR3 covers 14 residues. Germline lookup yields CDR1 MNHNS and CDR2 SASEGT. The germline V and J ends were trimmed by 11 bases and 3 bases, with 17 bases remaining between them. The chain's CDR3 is CAGQNDSGGNTIYF. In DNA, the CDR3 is TGTGCCGGCCAGAACGACAGTGGTGGAAACACCATATATTTT.

The CDR3 coding sequence is TGTGCCAGCAGCCAAATGAGGGGGGGTTATGAGCAGTTCTTC. This encodes CASSQMRGGYEQFF. This chain uses TRBV11-2 with TRBJ2-1; D might be TRBD2 (7 bases). V was pared by 5 bases and J by 8 bases, with 16 bases between. The CDR3 is made up of 14 amino acids. The germline gives CDR1 SGHAT, CDR2 FQNNGV.

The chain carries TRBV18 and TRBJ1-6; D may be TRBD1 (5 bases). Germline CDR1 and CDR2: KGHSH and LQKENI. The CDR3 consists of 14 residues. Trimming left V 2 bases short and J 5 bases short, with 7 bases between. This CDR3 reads CASSPGADNSPLHF. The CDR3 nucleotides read TGTGCCAGCTCACCAGGGGCGGATAATTCACCCCTCCACTTT.

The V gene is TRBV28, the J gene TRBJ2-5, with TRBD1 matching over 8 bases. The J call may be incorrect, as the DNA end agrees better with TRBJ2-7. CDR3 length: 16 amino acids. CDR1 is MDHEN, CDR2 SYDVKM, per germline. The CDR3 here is CASSRLRGQGLYEQYF. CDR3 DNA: TGTGCCAGCAGCCGACTACGAGGACAGGGATTATACGAGCAGTACTTC.